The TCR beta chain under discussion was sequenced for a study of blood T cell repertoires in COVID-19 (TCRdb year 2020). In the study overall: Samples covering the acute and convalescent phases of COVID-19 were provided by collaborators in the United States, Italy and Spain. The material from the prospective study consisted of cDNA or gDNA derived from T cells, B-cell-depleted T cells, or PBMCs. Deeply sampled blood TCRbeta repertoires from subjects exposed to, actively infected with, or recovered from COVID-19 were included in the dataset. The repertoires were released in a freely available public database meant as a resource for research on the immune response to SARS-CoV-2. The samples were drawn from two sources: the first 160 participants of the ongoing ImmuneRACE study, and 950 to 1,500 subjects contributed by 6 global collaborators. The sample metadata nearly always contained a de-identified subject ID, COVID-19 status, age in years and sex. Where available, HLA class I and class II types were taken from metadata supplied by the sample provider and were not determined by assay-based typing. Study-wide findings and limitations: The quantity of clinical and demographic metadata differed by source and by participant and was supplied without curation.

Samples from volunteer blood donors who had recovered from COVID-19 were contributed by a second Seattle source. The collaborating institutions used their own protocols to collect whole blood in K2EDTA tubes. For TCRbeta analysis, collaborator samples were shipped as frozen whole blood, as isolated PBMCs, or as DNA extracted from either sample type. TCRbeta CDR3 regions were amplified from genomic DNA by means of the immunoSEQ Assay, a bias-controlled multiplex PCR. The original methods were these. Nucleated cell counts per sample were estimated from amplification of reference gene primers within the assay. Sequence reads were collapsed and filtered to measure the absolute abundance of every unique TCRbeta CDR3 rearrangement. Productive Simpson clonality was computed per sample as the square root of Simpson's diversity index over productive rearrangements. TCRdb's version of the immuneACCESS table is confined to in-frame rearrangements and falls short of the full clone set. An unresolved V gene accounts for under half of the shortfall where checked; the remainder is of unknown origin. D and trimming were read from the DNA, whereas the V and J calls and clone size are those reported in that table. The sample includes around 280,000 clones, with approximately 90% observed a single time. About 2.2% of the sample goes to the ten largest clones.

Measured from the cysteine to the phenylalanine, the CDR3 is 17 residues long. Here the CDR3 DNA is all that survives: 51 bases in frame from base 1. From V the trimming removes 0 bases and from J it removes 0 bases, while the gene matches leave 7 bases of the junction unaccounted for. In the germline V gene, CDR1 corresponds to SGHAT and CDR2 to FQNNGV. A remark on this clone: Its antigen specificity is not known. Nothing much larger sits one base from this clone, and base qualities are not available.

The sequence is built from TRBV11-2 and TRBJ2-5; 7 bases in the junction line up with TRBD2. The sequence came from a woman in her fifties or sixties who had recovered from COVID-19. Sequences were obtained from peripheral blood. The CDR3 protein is CASSLDWGGRYQETQYF. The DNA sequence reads TGTGCCAGCAGCTTAGATTGGGGGGGTCGATACCAAGAGACCCAGTACTTC. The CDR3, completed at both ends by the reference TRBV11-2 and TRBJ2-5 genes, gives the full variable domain EAGVAQSPRYKIIEKRQSVAFWCNPISGHATLYWYQQILGQGPKLLIQFQNNGVVDDSQLPKDRFSAERLKGVDSTLKIQPAKLEDSAVYLCASSLDWGGRYQETQYFGPGTRLLVL.